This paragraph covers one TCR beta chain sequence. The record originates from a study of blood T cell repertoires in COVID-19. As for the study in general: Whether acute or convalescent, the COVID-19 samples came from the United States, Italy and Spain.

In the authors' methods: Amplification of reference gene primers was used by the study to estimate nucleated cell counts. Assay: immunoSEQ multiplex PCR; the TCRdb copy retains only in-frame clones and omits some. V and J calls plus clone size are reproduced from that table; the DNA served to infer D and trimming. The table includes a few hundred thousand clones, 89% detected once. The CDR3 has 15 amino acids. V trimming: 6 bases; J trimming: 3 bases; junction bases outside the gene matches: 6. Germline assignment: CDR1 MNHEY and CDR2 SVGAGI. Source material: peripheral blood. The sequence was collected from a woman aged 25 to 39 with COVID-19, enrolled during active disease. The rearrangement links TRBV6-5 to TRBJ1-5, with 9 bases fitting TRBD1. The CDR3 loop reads CASSPDRGLNQPQHF. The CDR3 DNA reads TGTGCCAGCAGCCCGGACAGGGGACTCAATCAGCCCCAGCATTTT.